The 2 T cell receptor beta chains below all came from one sample that was sequenced in a study of T-cell reconstitution after alpha-beta-depleted transplantation in children. It was with unique molecular identifiers that the TCRbeta library was prepared. TCRdb re-called the PCR reads with MiXCR, one entry per CDR3 protein. The data contain hundreds of thousands of distinct CDR3 sequences, under 15% of them singletons. The material was PBMCs, obtained before TCRalphabeta/CD19-depleted stem cell transplant. All receptors derive from a girl aged 2 to 10 with congenital amegakaryocytic thrombocytopenia, due to receive a stem cell transplant.

This clonotype was seen repeatedly, ten times or more. J is TRBJ1-2 and V is TRBV20-1; D is possibly TRBD1 (6 bases). Trimming left V 3 bases short and J 5 bases short, with 13 bases between. The CDR3 extends over 13 amino acids. The germline V gene has CDR1 DFQATT and CDR2 SNEGSKA (reference sequence). CDR3 coding DNA: TGCAGTGCTAGTAACAGGGAAAATTATGGCTACACCTTC. It codes for CSASNRENYGYTF.

The chain employs TRBV24-1 and TRBJ2-5; 9 nucleotides align to TRBD1. Germline values: CDR1 KGHDR, CDR2 SFDVKD. The CDR3 length is 16 residues. V shed 7 bases, J shed 1 base, and the junction held 9 bases outside the gene matches. The CDR3 DNA reads as TGTGCCACCAGACGAACAGGGGGCGCGCCCCAAGAGACCCAGTACTTC. This gives the protein CATRRTGGAPQETQYF.